The 23 T cell receptor beta chains below come from one sample, sequenced in a study of vaccination effects on CD4 cells after COVID-19. Here immunoSEQ multiplex PCR was the method, and the copy in TCRdb shows in-frame clones only, minus some. The sample lists 65,000 to 85,000 clones, 80% occurring once. Using viral peptide pools, the ViraFEST assay grew out antigen-specific CD4+ T cells prior to sequencing. Subsequent to 10 days of culture, CD4+ T cells were isolated. No vaccinee had earlier SARS-CoV-2 infection, and nucleocapsid antibodies were negative. Their recognized antigens are unknown. Sequencing was performed on CD4+ T cells from PBMCs cultured with SARS-CoV-2 spike peptides, taken before COVID-19 vaccination. Every receptor here comes from a human donor who received a COVID-19 vaccine.

V and J are TRBV5-6 and TRBJ2-3; 9 nucleotides line up with TRBD1. Losses at the gene ends were 4 bases for V and 4 bases for J; bases not matched to a gene: 4. The CDR3 sequence is 14 residues long. The germline CDR1 and CDR2 sequences are SGHDT and YYEEEE. CDR3 in DNA: TGTGCCAGCAGCCTGGACAGGGGAGCAGATACGCAGTATTTT. Protein sequence: CASSLDRGADTQYF.

This sequence joins TRBV4-1 and TRBJ2-1; 8 bases align to TRBD2. This CDR3 has 16 residues. Per the germline V gene, CDR1 is MGHRA and CDR2 is YSYEKL. Losses at the gene ends were 4 bases for V and 4 bases for J; bases not matched to a gene: 9. As DNA, the CDR3 is TGCGCCAGCAGCCCGCGGGGGAGCGGGGGATACAATGAGCAGTTCTTC. The encoded protein is CASSPRGSGGYNEQFF.

Notes on this clone: Other DNA sequences in this specimen translate into the identical CDR3. V gene TRBV12-3 or TRBV12-4 combines with J gene TRBJ2-6, with D hard to call. The CDR3 extends over 13 amino acids. The germline V and J ends were trimmed by 1 base and 4 bases, with 2 bases remaining between them. The CDR3: CASSLVGANVLTF. In DNA, the CDR3 is TGTGCCAGCAGTTTAGTAGGGGCCAACGTCCTGACTTTC.

V usage is TRBV28 and J usage is TRBJ1-2, with 7 bases identical to TRBD1. Germline-derived CDR1 and CDR2 are MDHEN and SYDVKM. The CDR3 covers 16 residues. The junction had 12 bases not matched to a gene; V was cut back by 4 bases and J by 4 bases. The CDR3 here is CASSSSQGGQGYGYTF. CDR3 nucleotide sequence: TGTGCCAGCAGTTCGTCTCAGGGGGGGCAGGGCTATGGCTACACCTTC.

The chain is built from TRBV3-1 (or the pseudogene TRBV3-2) and TRBJ2-1, with 8 bases that match TRBD2. The V segment lost 2 bases and the J segment 15 bases; nucleotides outside the gene matches: 9. This CDR3 has 13 residues. CDR1 and CDR2 (germline): LGHDT, YNNKEL (reference sequence). CDR3 amino acids: CASSQPGTSLLFF. The CDR3 DNA is TGTGCCAGCAGCCAACCTGGGACTAGTCTGCTGTTCTTC.

The gene calls are TRBV27 and TRBJ2-5; D is possibly TRBD2 (7 bases). CDR1 MNHEY and CDR2 SMNVEV come from the germline V gene (reference sequence). The V end was cut by 5 bases, the J end by 2 bases, with 9 bases between. The CDR3 covers 13 residues. CDR3 sequence reads: CASSRGAQETQYF. CDR3 nucleotides: TGTGCCAGCAGTCGGGGGGCACAAGAGACCCAGTACTTC.

J is TRBJ1-2 and V is TRBV21-1; the table's D call, TRBD1, has no DNA check behind it. TRBV21-1 is marked as a pseudogene. This CDR3 spans 13 amino acids. CDR3 region: CASTRTGNYGYTF. CDR3 in DNA: TGTGCCAGCACCAGGACAGGGAACTATGGCTACACCTTC.

The gene calls are TRBV5-1 and TRBJ2-5; 9 bases agree with TRBD1. Germline lookup yields CDR1 SGHRS and CDR2 YFSETQ. This CDR3 contains 14 residues. Trimming cost V 3 bases and J 5 bases; bases outside gene matches: 5. The CDR3 DNA sequence: TGCGCCAGCAGCTCACAGGGGGCTGAGGAGACCCAGTACTTC. Protein sequence: CASSSQGAEETQYF.

CDR3 sequence reads: CASSPFHRAETQYF. CDR3 coding DNA: TGTGCCAGCTCACCATTTCACAGGGCTGAGACCCAGTACTTC. V is TRBV18 and J is TRBJ2-5; weak D call: TRBD1 (6 bases). Germline loops: CDR1 KGHSH, CDR2 LQKENI. The germline V and J ends were trimmed by 2 bases and 5 bases, with 12 bases remaining between them. The CDR3 length is 14 residues.

CDR3 coding DNA: TGCAGCGTTAGTTTGGACAGGGGGCGAAGTGGGGGCTCAGACTATGGCTACACCTTC. This encodes CSVSLDRGRSGGSDYGYTF. This chain connects TRBV29-1 to TRBJ1-2; 11 bases agree with TRBD1. Germline V gene sequence: CDR1 SQVTM, CDR2 ANQGSEA. Trimming removed 5 bases from V and 3 bases from J; junction bases left unmatched: 20. CDR3 length: 19 residues.

The V and J genes are TRBV7-2 and TRBJ2-7; 7 nucleotides match TRBD1. With 3 bases clipped from V and 0 bases from J, the junction kept 2 bases outside the gene matches. CDR1 is SGHTA and CDR2 is FQGNSA in the germline V gene. The CDR3 is made up of 14 amino acids. The CDR3 sequence is CASSFRDSSYEQYV. The CDR3 nucleotides are TGTGCCAGCAGCTTTCGGGACAGCTCCTACGAGCAGTACGTC.

The chain recombines TRBV5-1 with TRBJ2-2; tentatively, D is TRBD1 or TRBD2 (5 bases each). The CDR3 has 16 amino acids. Germline V lookup: CDR1 SGHRS, CDR2 YFSETQ. V gave up 3 bases and J gave up 3 bases, with 15 bases separating them. DNA of the CDR3: TGCGCCAGCAGCTCCTCATGGGGGATCGACACCGGGGAGCTGTTTTTT. The encoded protein is CASSSSWGIDTGELFF.

The gene calls are TRBV6-2 or TRBV6-3 and TRBJ1-2; D uncertain. Germline lookup yields CDR1 MNHEY and CDR2 SVGEGT. This CDR3 region has 14 residues. V lost 5 bases, J lost 3 bases, and 13 bases lay in between. CDR3 nucleotide sequence: TGTGCCAGCAGTCGAATCCGGGCCGACTATGGCTACACCTTC. This codes for CASSRIRADYGYTF.

This clone was seen a few times. This chain joins TRBV2 and TRBJ2-2; 11 bases map to TRBD2. CDR1 and CDR2 from the germline V gene are SNHLY and FYNNEI. CDR3 length: 18 amino acids. Trimming cost V 4 bases and J 4 bases; bases outside gene matches: 11. DNA for the CDR3: TGTGCCAGCAGTGTACAGGGCGGGACTAGCGGAACCACCGGGGAGCTGTTTTTT. It translates to CASSVQGGTSGTTGELFF.

V gene TRBV7-2 combines with J gene TRBJ2-5; 9 bases align to TRBD2. V was pared by 3 bases and J by 5 bases, with 7 bases of the junction left unmatched. This CDR3 has 15 amino acids. The V gene's germline CDR1 is SGHTA and CDR2 FQGNSA. CDR3 loop: CASSFSGGLGETQYF. The CDR3 DNA sequence: TGTGCCAGCAGCTTCAGCGGGGGGCTGGGGGAGACCCAGTACTTC. Drawing the rest from reference TRBV7-2 and TRBJ2-5, the complete variable domain is GAGVSQSPSNKVTEKGKDVELRCDPISGHTALYWYRQSLGQGLEFLIYFQGNSAPDKSGLPSDRFSAERTGGSVSTLTIQRTQQEDSAVYLCASSFSGGLGETQYFGPGTRLLVL.

V is TRBV4-1 and J is TRBJ2-2; D remains unclear. The V gene's germline CDR1 is MGHRA and CDR2 YSYEKL. This CDR3 comprises 14 residues. Deletions cut 1 base from V and 5 bases from J, with 8 bases between. Here the CDR3 reads CASSQGDSTGELFF. The CDR3 DNA follows: TGCGCCAGCAGCCAAGGGGATTCTACCGGGGAGCTGTTTTTT.

This rearrangement joins TRBV10-3 to TRBJ1-2; no clear D. Per germline, CDR1 ENHRY and CDR2 SYGVKD. Trimming removed 3 bases at V and 0 bases at J, with 11 bases between. The CDR3 covers 15 residues. The CDR3 reads CAISDSRTTNYGYTF. The DNA of the CDR3 is TGTGCCATCAGTGACAGCCGAACTACTAACTATGGCTACACCTTC.

This chain connects TRBV29-1 to TRBJ2-3; TRBD2 matches 8 bases. The V gene end was trimmed by 7 bases and the J gene end by 0 bases; junction bases not matched to a gene: 9. CDR3 length: 15 amino acids. Germline V CDR1 and CDR2: SQVTM, ANQGSEA. The CDR3 loop is CSAPTPGGSTDTQYF. The CDR3 nucleotides are TGCAGCGCCCCCACCCCGGGGGGGAGCACAGATACGCAGTATTTT.

The CDR3 sequence is CASTPRGDNTEAFF. CDR3 nucleotides: TGTGCCAGCACCCCCCGGGGCGATAACACTGAAGCTTTCTTT. The rearrangement links TRBV6-5 to TRBJ1-1; possible D gene TRBD1, 5 bases. This CDR3 is 14 amino acids long. Germline V gene sequence: CDR1 MNHEY, CDR2 SVGAGI. V dropped 7 bases and J dropped 2 bases, with 14 bases sitting between them.

This clone occurred a few times. The chain has TRBV28 and TRBJ2-5; possible D gene TRBD2, 6 bases. The CDR3 consists of 14 residues. V was clipped by 2 bases and J by 6 bases, with 13 bases between them. Germline-derived CDR1 and CDR2 are MDHEN and SYDVKM. The CDR3 sequence: CASSLTRGGKTQYF. The CDR3 DNA reads as TGTGCCAGCAGTTTAACGCGGGGCGGAAAGACCCAGTACTTC.

The V call is TRBV7-2, the J call TRBJ2-7; possible D gene TRBD2, 5 bases. The ends were cut back, 1 base at V and 4 bases at J, with 8 bases in the middle. Germline V lookup: CDR1 SGHTA, CDR2 FQGNSA. The CDR3 is 13 amino acids. CDR3 coding DNA: TGTGCCAGCAGCTTAGGGTCGGGATACGAGCAGTACGTC. This codes for CASSLGSGYEQYV.

This rearrangement joins TRBV5-1 to TRBJ2-2; 8 bases agree with TRBD2. CDR1 SGHRS and CDR2 YFSETQ come from the germline V gene. The CDR3 spans 17 residues. V was pared by 3 bases and J by 6 bases, with 13 bases of the junction left unmatched. The CDR3 DNA sequence: TGCGCCAGCAGCTCCCCCCCGGGGGGGGCTGGATCCGGGGAGCTGTTTTTT. Amino acid sequence: CASSSPPGGAGSGELFF.

This clone was recorded only once. This chain connects TRBV7-3 to TRBJ1-1; possible D gene TRBD1, 5 bases. The germline CDR1 and CDR2 sequences are SGHTA and FQGTGA. CDR3 length equals 13 residues. The germline V and J ends were trimmed by 2 bases and 2 bases, with 6 bases remaining between them. The CDR3 DNA reads as TGTGCCAGCAGCTTACAGGGTAACACTGAAGCTTTCTTT. This encodes CASSLQGNTEAFF.